This TCR beta chain came from a study of regulatory T cells in long-lasting Graves disease. The time point: newly diagnosed GD, antithyroid drugs for less than 3 months. PBMC-extracted RNA yielded the TCR library. To make TCR beta libraries, researchers used iRepertoire HTBI primers and Arm-PCR of CDR3 regions. TCRdb recomputed calls from the multiplex PCR reads with MiXCR, one row per CDR3 protein. The sample includes fewer than 650,000 distinct CDR3 sequences, 15% to 20% of them seen just once. These same records also appear under a second study, on T cells in Graves' hyperthyroidism and ophthalmopathy.

This sequence was found in a young woman with Graves disease. The starting material was peripheral blood mononuclear cells (PBMCs), obtained at new diagnosis, from a patient treated with antithyroid drugs.

CDR3 region: CASATRVRDTQYF. CDR3 nucleotides: TGTGCCAGCGCCACCAGGGTCAGGGATACGCAGTATTTT. The chain has TRBV12-3 or TRBV12-4 and TRBJ2-3, with D possibly TRBD1 on 5 matching bases. CDR3 length: 13 residues. The V and J ends lost 8 bases and 6 bases respectively, with 15 bases between them.